This TCR beta chain was identified in a study of metastatic and nonmetastatic thyroid tumors. Looking at the study overall: Malignant and benign thyroid patients had repertoires compared in peripheral blood and tumor or nodule tissue.

This clone was seen a few times. Antigen unknown. At one end the junction does not follow the germline gene, possibly because of a read error. Patients had received no treatment of any kind before thyroid surgery. This CDR3 region has 16 residues. Germline assignment: CDR1 MNHNS and CDR2 SASEGT. Per the original data handling: A papillary thyroid cancer distant-metastasis classifier was built from CDR3 differences across clinicopathological groups. TCRdb used MiXCR to call clones anew from the PCR reads. The authors' filters were not applied to this entry. The sample holds 15,000 to 20,000 clones, less than 30% seen once. General study points: Reported TCR beta diversity, measured in blood and tumor, was significantly higher for malignant thyroid tumors than for benign nodules.

The TCR originated in a male donor with papillary thyroid cancer or a benign thyroid nodule (not recorded which). Some clones in this sample may be carry-over from other donors' samples. The sequencing input was tumor tissue. The V call is TRBV6-1, the J call TRBJ1-3; 7 nucleotides agree with TRBD1. CDR3 nucleotide sequence: TGTTCCAGCAGGCTAACTTACAGGGGTGCTGGAAACACCATATATTTT. Translation: CSSRLTYRGAGNTIYF.